The text below deals with one T cell receptor (beta chain). The clone's antigen remains unknown. An end of the junction does not agree with germline; a read error may underlie this. Libraries were prepared through the immunoSEQ multiplex PCR assay. For the multiplex PCR, a mixture combining 60 forward primers for TCR Vbeta segments and 13 reverse primers for TCR Jbeta segments was used. The CDR3 region of rearranged TCR beta genes was amplified from genomic DNA with a multiplex PCR assay. The amplified TCR beta libraries were sequenced on the Illumina HiSeq System as 87-base-pair reads. As for the authors' bioinformatics: Across the roughly 640 repertoires, a later analysis counted tens of millions of unique TCR beta chains, about 10 million of which were shared by at least two donors. A nearest-neighbor algorithm error-corrected the raw reads and collapsed the reads into unique sequences, merging closely related sequences to remove PCR and sequencing errors. Alignment of CDR3 sequences to IMGT reference sequences was used to assign V, D and J gene segments. For a sequence to be retained, at least a six-nucleotide match to both a V gene segment and a J gene segment was required. A rearrangement counted as productive if the CDR3 had no stop codons and remained in frame with V and J, and every other rearrangement counted as non-productive. CDR3 was defined according to IMGT convention as the region running from the second conserved V-encoded cysteine to the conserved J-encoded phenylalanine. In an earlier analysis of 587 of the donors, sequences lacking an unambiguous match to a single V gene segment were excluded. An earlier analysis of 587 of the donors called V segments functional above 56.7% productive rearrangements and segregating when the between-donor standard deviation exceeded 5%. A statistical classification framework was built to diagnose cytomegalovirus status from the catalog of TCR beta chain sequences. V and J gene assignment, in a later analysis, came from comparing TCR nucleotide sequences with IMGT/GENE-DB human TR gene sequences. The TCRdist pipeline was used in a later analysis to assign CDR3 sequences and most-parsimonious VDJ recombination scenarios. A later analysis defined each TCR beta chain by its CDR3 amino acid sequence plus V-gene family, and excluded reads lacking a unique V-gene family. In a later analysis, a few hundred highly shared, low-generation-probability nucleotide sequences were removed to address suspected cross-contamination and a sequencing artifact. In a later analysis, a clonal expansion index for each public chain was calculated from normalized within-repertoire ranks of inferred template counts. In a later analysis, generation probabilities were computed using a VDJ recombination model fitted to out-of-frame rearrangements, and the results were checked against IGoR. Hypergeometric tests were used in a later analysis to score TCR-TCR, TCR-HLA and TCR-CMV co-occurrence, with a repertoire-size bias correction applied to the TCR pairs. False discovery rates were estimated in a later analysis by permuting HLA or CMV assignments 20 times. In a later analysis, co-occurring TCRs were grouped with DBSCAN, and TCRdist sequence similarity was added when clustering was performed within HLA-allele-positive subsets. Co-occurrence clustering excluded repertoires with fewer than 30,000 or more than 120,000 public chains, plus five with anomalous nucleotide sharing. TCRdb obtained this table from immuneACCESS and retained in-frame rearrangements with V and J assigned. These tables miss some clones; where compared with another copy, unresolved V genes account for less than half of the shortfall, and the remainder is unexplained. Clone size and the V and J calls come from that table; the DNA yielded D and trimming. This sample has about 160,000 clones in its table, and under 75% of those were observed once. The ten largest clones capture around 6.9% of the sample.

The cohort comprised 550 to 700 healthy bone marrow donors. Cohort members were all nominally healthy when sampled, although unrecorded immune exposures were likely present. The donor tested CMV seropositive and was one of the 289 seropositive cohort members. Every donor gave a peripheral blood sample, and the peripheral blood mononuclear cells from that sample were used for TCR beta sequencing. Genomic DNA was extracted from the blood cell samples with the Qiagen DNeasy Blood Extraction Kit. The data were obtained in a study of cytomegalovirus exposure and HLA in healthy donors (TCRdb year 2017). Context from the whole study: An earlier analysis of several hundred of the donors reported approximately 300 Gb of sequence data and some 110 million unique TCR beta sequences obtained from 180 million or so T cells. Roughly 300 gigabases of sequencing data and around 88 million unique TCR sequences made up an early release that covered nearly 650 HLA-typed donors. The genetic ancestry cluster associated with self-reported Caucasian donors included about 84% of the 300 to 450 genotyped donors. The study aimed to test whether signatures of past pathogen exposure could be identified by cataloging public T cell receptors. The T cell repertoires of 550 to 850 subjects were profiled by immunosequencing and related to cytomegalovirus serostatus. In addition to the first cohort of roughly 700 subjects, a separate validation cohort of 120 different subjects was used. To predict cytomegalovirus infection status, the study combined high-throughput TCR immunosequencing, statistical association of individual TCRs with disease status, and machine learning. A later analysis re-examined previously published TCR beta repertoires from just over 650 donors and added high-resolution HLA genotyping to investigate patterns of TCR occurrence. In the later analysis, no new phenotypic data were used to find candidate immune exposures; instead, reliance was placed on TCR beta sequences and their occurrence across donors. To decide whether each TCR beta V gene segment behaved as functional or pseudogenic, an earlier analysis of nearly 600 of the donors relied on high-throughput TCR beta sequencing. Donor age, sex, ethnicity and CMV serostatus were compiled alongside the repertoire data. Genome-wide SNP genotypes for about three fifths of the roughly 700 donors were used in a later genetic analysis, which treated that subset as a discovery cohort. Every discovery cohort repertoire had been produced on one sequencing platform. HLA typing covered class I and class II loci at four-digit resolution. Typing coverage varied by locus: about 620-630 donors for A, B, C, DRB1 and DQB1; 522 for DQA1; more than 600 for DPA1; approximately 450 for DPB1. Four or five DR-DQ haplotypes were treated as single units for association and clustering because of strong linkage in the cohort. Among over 350 genotyped donors of the cohort, an average of around 240,000 unique TCR beta nucleotide sequences were sequenced per donor, around 18% of them non-productive.

The germline V gene (reference sequence) supplies CDR1 SSHAT and CDR2 FNYEAQ. The CDR3, cysteine through phenylalanine, is 13 amino acids long. CDR3 DNA is the only sequence kept; it has 39 bases, read in frame from the first base. The full study reports these points: An earlier analysis of 587 of the donors showed that most TCR beta V segments appeared in productive rearrangements either about 90% or about 30% of the time, which broadly matched IMGT annotations. A further reported finding was that TCR beta sequences accurately predicted the HLA-A and HLA-B alleles for most subjects in the first cohort. The study listed 170 or so TCR beta chains as associated with cytomegalovirus. In a later analysis, most CMV-associated TCR beta chains were found to appear HLA-restricted, with HLA associations seemingly driven largely by CMV exposure. Assigning TCR associations to individual alleles was difficult when HLA alleles, especially DR and DQ, strongly co-occurred. In this cohort, only TCR beta chains were sequenced, and detectable features were limited by the absence of alpha or paired-chain data. The authors suggested that the approach could potentially be generalized to other disease states and immunological phenotypes. The only immune exposure information available for the cohort was CMV serostatus. Because some donors lacked HLA typing at each locus, the association tests relied only on the typed subset. A later analysis found that HLA-associated TCR beta chains were more clonally expanded and had lower generation probabilities than equally common non-associated chains. In both the original and validation cohorts, the classifier was reported to diagnose cytomegalovirus status with high specificity and sensitivity. Because counts were too low, under 20 rarely observed V segments, including chromosome 9 orphons, were left out of the earlier analysis of roughly 600 of the donors. While some public TCRs were present in many individuals, most TCR sequences turned up only very rarely across donors. The 87-base-pair reads could not distinguish some IMGT-functional V segments, including TRBV6-2 and TRBV6-3, so those segments were excluded. A later analysis found that TCR association rates varied across HLA loci, with DRB1 alleles showing the most associated TCRs and HLA-C alleles the fewest. V-gene and J-gene trimming of TCR beta chains was associated with a missense DCLRE1C variant in a later genetic analysis, and the association was replicated in an independent cohort. Several of the top co-occurrence clusters appeared to be linked to parvovirus B19, influenza, CMV and Epstein-Barr virus, according to a later analysis. Compared with the roughly 700-donor mean, donors in an Asian-associated ancestry cluster had fewer N-insertions in productive TCRs, according to a later genetic analysis. In vitro tests confirmed that a few of the cytomegalovirus-associated TCR beta chains recognize cytomegalovirus antigens. A cluster of highly shared sequence variants was judged likely to be a technical artifact of the sequencing pipeline. Specific HLA alleles were associated with more than 15,000 TCR beta sequences at a false discovery rate of 0.05 in a later analysis. The presence/absence analyses assumed that sequencing depth was roughly uniform across donors, and that assumption may not be true. Correlated functional status among segregating V segments might be attributable to linkage disequilibrium, but an unknown experimental factor could not be ruled out.

This chain joins TRBV7-7 to TRBJ2-5; TRBD2 might be the D gene, on 5 matching bases. The TCR was taken from a man aged 40-49 years in good health and CMV-seropositive. Sequenced sample: PBMCs. The CDR3 sequence is CASSLGTRETQYF. The DNA sequence reads TGTGCTAGCAGCTTAGGAACTAGGGAGACCCAGTACTTC.